These 8 T cell receptor beta chains were all obtained from the same sample, sequenced in a study of somatic mutations in cytotoxic T cells in rheumatoid arthritis. Sequencing used immunoSEQ multiplex PCR; TCRdb keeps in-frame clones, though not all of them. The sample records about 7,000 clones, 75% being singletons. What was sequenced was CD8+ T cells sorted from blood. The receptors shown here come from an adult with rheumatoid arthritis.

This clone was counted a single time. The chain recombines TRBV29-1 with TRBJ1-4; TRBD1 agrees at 10 bases. The CDR3 is 14 amino acids. V lost 4 bases, J lost 5 bases, and 4 bases stayed unmatched. CDR1 is SQVTM and CDR2 is ANQGSEA in the germline V gene. The CDR3: CSVGLGQGNEKLFF. The CDR3 bases are TGCAGCGTTGGGTTGGGACAGGGGAATGAAAAACTGTTTTTT.

The rearrangement links TRBV4-3 to TRBJ2-7; D unresolved. Germline values: CDR1 LGHNA, CDR2 YSLEER. The CDR3 is 16 residues long. V was cut by 1 base and J by 4 bases, with 17 bases left in between. CDR3 bases: TGCGCCAGCAGCCAAGTTTTTAGTGACAAGAGTTACGAGCAGTACTTC. It codes for CASSQVFSDKSYEQYF.

V is TRBV6-4 and J is TRBJ2-3; 11 bases agree with TRBD1. The germline CDR1 and CDR2 sequences are MRHNA and SNTAGT. The CDR3 totals 14 residues. V lost 3 bases to trimming and J lost 4 bases; unmatched junction nucleotides: 0. The CDR3 loop reads CASSEDRGPDTQYF. CDR3 bases: TGTGCCAGCAGTGAGGACAGGGGGCCAGATACGCAGTATTTT.

This clone was observed a few times. The V call is TRBV5-6, the J call TRBJ2-1; 9 bases are shared with TRBD1. The CDR3 spans 15 residues. Germline V gene data show CDR1 as SGHDT and CDR2 as YYEEEE. The V segment lost 1 base and the J segment 8 bases; nucleotides outside the gene matches: 7. The CDR3 region is CASSLFGTGRHEQFF. DNA of the CDR3: TGTGCCAGCAGCTTGTTTGGGACAGGGAGGCATGAGCAGTTCTTC.

This clone was counted a few times. The rearrangement joins TRBV19 to TRBJ1-1; D might be TRBD1 (5 bases). Trimming left V 2 bases short and J 1 base short, with 20 bases between. The V gene's germline CDR1 is LNHDA and CDR2 SQIVND (reference sequence). The CDR3 is 18 residues long. As DNA, the CDR3 is TGTGCCAGTAGTATAAGTGTTTGGGACCCATTCAAGAACACTGAAGCTTTCTTT. Its protein is CASSISVWDPFKNTEAFF.

The chain has TRBV30 and TRBJ2-7; tentative D call: TRBD1 (6 bases). Germline loops: CDR1 GTSNPN, CDR2 SVGIG (reference sequence). The V gene lost 6 bases and the J gene lost 6 bases, with 15 bases spanning the gap. The CDR3 contains 12 residues. CDR3: CACALQGSEQYF. As DNA, the CDR3 is TGTGCCTGTGCCCTACAGGGCTCCGAGCAGTACTTC.

The chain has TRBV7-2 and TRBJ2-1; 9 bases align to TRBD2. Trimming at V came to 1 base and at J to 9 bases, leaving 7 bases not matched to a gene. The germline gives CDR1 SGHTA, CDR2 FQGNSA. There are 15 residues in the CDR3. Here the CDR3 reads CASSLGGGGFGEQFF. In DNA form, the CDR3 reads TGTGCCAGCAGCTTAGGCGGGGGGGGATTCGGTGAGCAGTTCTTC.

The rearrangement uses TRBV7-2 and TRBJ1-3, with D maybe TRBD1 (6 bases). Trimming removed 0 bases from V and 3 bases from J, with 12 bases in between. Looked up from germline, CDR1 is SGHTA and CDR2 is FQGNSA. This CDR3 has 16 residues. In DNA, the CDR3 is TGTGCCAGCAGCTTAGCGCGGGGGCGTTATGGAAACACCATATATTTT. Its translation: CASSLARGRYGNTIYF.